A single sample gave rise to the 2 T cell receptor beta chains below, sequenced in a study of metastatic and nonmetastatic thyroid tumors. TCRdb re-clonotyped the PCR reads through MiXCR. The sample has some 9,900 clones, around 33% seen once. There were no patients who had received any treatment before thyroid surgery. The sequenced material came from tumor tissue. These receptors were taken from a female donor with papillary thyroid cancer or a benign thyroid nodule (not recorded which). Some clones in this sample may be carry-over from other donors' samples.

The chain combines TRBV6-1 with TRBJ2-2, with 9 nucleotides matching TRBD2. The V gene's germline CDR1 is MNHNS and CDR2 SASEGT. The ends lost 5 bases at V and 3 bases at J; junction bases unmatched: 4. CDR3 length: 15 residues. The CDR3 reads CASSPLAGDTGELFF. For the CDR3, the DNA is TGTGCCAGCAGTCCTTTAGCGGGAGACACCGGGGAGCTGTTTTTT.

This clone was picked up a small number of times. The rearrangement links TRBV6-1 to TRBJ2-1, with D unclear. This CDR3 has 12 amino acids. Trimming shortened V by 10 bases and J by 0 bases, and 7 bases separated the two germline ends. Germline lookup yields CDR1 MNHNS and CDR2 SASEGT. The CDR3 reads CAIGTSYNEQFF. The CDR3 DNA is TGTGCCATTGGAACCTCCTACAATGAGCAGTTCTTC.